Below, 16 T cell receptor beta chains from the same sample are listed, as sequenced in a study of CD4+ T cells in melanoma. TCRdb's copy holds only in-frame clones and misses some; the assay was immunoSEQ multiplex PCR. In the table there are roughly 10,000 clones, 50% to 75% of which are singletons. Sequenced material: cells from a culture (not recorded whether cultured in vitro). All receptors derive from a human donor with melanoma.

This clone was seen a few times. The chain recombines TRBV5-8 with TRBJ1-1, with TRBD1 as a possible D gene (5 bases). Germline V gene sequence: CDR1 SGHTS, CDR2 YDEGEE. V was clipped by 3 bases and J by 3 bases, with 12 bases between them. The CDR3 is 14 amino acids. For the CDR3, the DNA is TGTGCCAGCAGCTATGGGGGGGTGGACACTGAAGCTTTCTTT. Translated, it gives CASSYGGVDTEAFF.

The rearrangement uses TRBV6-1 and TRBJ1-1; a possible D gene is TRBD1 (5 bases). Per germline, CDR1 MNHNS and CDR2 SASEGT. V lost 10 bases and J 7 bases, leaving 22 bases between the germline ends. This CDR3 has 14 amino acids. CDR3 nucleotides: TGTGCCAACAAATTAGCAGGGTGGCAATTTGAAGCTTTCTTT. Residues: CANKLAGWQFEAFF.

The V call is TRBV18, the J call TRBJ1-3, with D maybe TRBD1 (5 bases). The CDR3 runs 15 residues. From germline, CDR1 is KGHSH and CDR2 LQKENI. V lost 0 bases and J lost 2, with 8 bases in between. The CDR3 nucleotides are TGTGCCAGCTCACCACCGCTAGGGGCTGGAAACACCATATATTTT. Residues: CASSPPLGAGNTIYF.

This chain connects TRBV11-2 to TRBJ2-1; unclear D gene. The V end lost 2 bases, the J end lost 5 bases, and 13 bases lay between the germline ends. In germline, CDR1 is SGHAT, CDR2 FQNNGV. The CDR3 totals 15 residues. The CDR3 sequence is CASSLNIGYNNEQFF. The CDR3 DNA reads TGTGCCAGCAGCTTAAATATAGGTTATAACAATGAGCAGTTCTTC.

The rearrangement joins TRBV6-6 to TRBJ1-1; TRBD1 is a possible D gene (5 bases). The CDR3 has 14 amino acids. Germline V gene sequence: CDR1 MNHNY, CDR2 SVGAGI (reference sequence). Trimming shortened V by 5 bases and J by 1 base, and 11 bases separated the two germline ends. The DNA for the CDR3 is TGTGCCAGCAGTCAGGGACGGCAGAACACTGAAGCTTTCTTT. Its protein is CASSQGRQNTEAFF.

The V call is TRBV30, the J call TRBJ1-6, with a possible D match to TRBD1 (5 bases). Germline lookup yields CDR1 GTSNPN and CDR2 SVGIG (reference sequence). The CDR3 covers 16 residues. Deletions cut 2 bases from V and 10 bases from J, with 21 bases between. The chain's CDR3 is CAWSTIGDHGGSPLHF. As DNA, the CDR3 is TGTGCCTGGAGTACCATTGGGGACCACGGAGGGTCACCCCTCCACTTT.

This sequence joins TRBV13 and TRBJ2-3, with TRBD1 matching 7 bases. Germline CDR1 PRHDT, CDR2 FYEKMQ (reference sequence). V shed 4 bases and J 0 bases; nucleotides not matched to a gene: 7. There are 16 residues in the CDR3. CDR3 nucleotides: TGTGCCAGCAGCTCCGGGACAGTCTCTAGCACAGATACGCAGTATTTT. Translation gives CASSSGTVSSTDTQYF.

The chain has TRBV11-3 and TRBJ2-2; D assignment may be TRBD1 or TRBD2 (6 bases each). Germline V gives CDR1 SGHNT, CDR2 YENEEA. Trimming took 3 bases from V and 4 from J, leaving 12 bases between them. The CDR3 has 15 amino acids. The CDR3 DNA is TGTGCCAGCAGCTTCCCGGGGGCGAGCACCGGGGAGCTGTTTTTT. Protein: CASSFPGASTGELFF.

The chain combines TRBV9 with TRBJ2-5, with no clear D. CDR1 SGDLS and CDR2 YYNGEE come from the germline V gene. V lost 1 base and J 4 bases, leaving 8 bases between the germline ends. The CDR3 runs 13 residues. CDR3 nucleotides: TGTGCCAGCAGCGTAAGGACGGGAGAGACCCAGTACTTC. It codes for CASSVRTGETQYF.

This clone was counted a single time. The genes are TRBV5-6 and TRBJ1-2; D is perhaps TRBD1 (6 bases). This CDR3 contains 18 residues. The V gene lost 5 bases and the J gene lost 1 base, with 24 bases spanning the gap. Germline V lookup: CDR1 SGHDT, CDR2 YYEEEE. CDR3 sequence reads: CASSLIKLRDIHNYGYTF. In nucleotides, the CDR3 is TGTGCCAGCAGTTTGATAAAACTCCGGGACATCCATAACTATGGCTACACCTTC.

This chain connects TRBV6-5 to TRBJ1-6; 10 bases are shared with TRBD1. V gave up 4 bases and J gave up 10 bases; unmatched junction bases: 7. This CDR3 is 15 amino acids long. Germline-derived CDR1 and CDR2 are MNHEY and SVGAGI. The CDR3 loop reads CASSSEGTGVSPLHF. The CDR3 region has the DNA TGTGCCAGCAGTTCAGAAGGGACAGGGGTCTCACCCCTCCACTTT.

This chain joins TRBV6-5 and TRBJ1-5, with a possible D match to TRBD1 (6 bases). V shed 5 bases and J shed 1 base, with 12 bases lying between them. In germline, CDR1 is MNHEY, CDR2 SVGAGI. This CDR3 spans 15 amino acids. The CDR3 nucleotides are TGTGCCAGCAGTCAAGGGGGTAAGAGCAATCAGCCCCAGCATTTT. Translation: CASSQGGKSNQPQHF.

This clone has only a few counts. This sequence joins TRBV9 and TRBJ1-3; tentatively, D is TRBD1 (5 bases). The CDR3 is 15 amino acids. Germline loops: CDR1 SGDLS, CDR2 YYNGEE. Trimming removed 0 bases from V and 0 bases from J, with 7 bases in between. The CDR3 DNA reads TGTGCCAGCAGCGTAGAACAGGACTCTGGAAACACCATATATTTT. It specifies CASSVEQDSGNTIYF.

This clone was picked up a small number of times. This chain links TRBV27 with TRBJ2-3; TRBD2 aligns across 13 bases. The V gene's germline CDR1 is MNHEY and CDR2 SMNVEV (reference sequence). J lost 2 bases, V lost 6 bases, and 8 bases had no gene match. The CDR3 totals 17 residues. This CDR3 is CASSPRLAGGTTDTQYF. The CDR3 nucleotides read TGTGCCAGCAGCCCTCGACTAGCGGGGGGAACCACAGATACGCAGTATTTT.

The chain has TRBV5-1 and TRBJ2-5; 8 positions agree with TRBD2. V gave up 4 bases and J gave up 0 bases; unmatched junction bases: 2. This CDR3 region has 14 residues. Germline CDR1 and CDR2: SGHRS and YFSETQ. CDR3 nucleotide sequence: TGCGCCAGCAGCCGGGGGGGGTACCAAGAGACCCAGTACTTC. Translation gives CASSRGGYQETQYF.

This chain joins TRBV7-2 and TRBJ1-1; no reliable D call. Between the trimmed V and J ends, which lost 6 bases and 0 bases, there was a span of 8 bases. The CDR3 is made up of 13 amino acids. CDR1 and CDR2 (germline): SGHTA, FQGNSA. The CDR3 DNA sequence: TGTGCCAGCAGATTTGGGGTGAACACTGAAGCTTTCTTT. Translated, it gives CASRFGVNTEAFF.